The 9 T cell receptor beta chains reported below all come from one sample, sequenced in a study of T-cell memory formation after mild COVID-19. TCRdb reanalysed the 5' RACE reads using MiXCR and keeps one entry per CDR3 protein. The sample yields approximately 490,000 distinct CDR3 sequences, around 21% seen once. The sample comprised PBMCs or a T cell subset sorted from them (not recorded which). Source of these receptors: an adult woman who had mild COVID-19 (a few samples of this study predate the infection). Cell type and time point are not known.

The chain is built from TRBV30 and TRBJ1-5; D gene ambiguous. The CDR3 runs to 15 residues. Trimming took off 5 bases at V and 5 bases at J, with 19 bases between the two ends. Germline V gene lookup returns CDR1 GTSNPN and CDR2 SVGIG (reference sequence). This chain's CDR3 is CAWGLLGSPDQPQHF. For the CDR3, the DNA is TGTGCCTGGGGGCTACTGGGGTCCCCCGATCAGCCCCAGCATTTT.

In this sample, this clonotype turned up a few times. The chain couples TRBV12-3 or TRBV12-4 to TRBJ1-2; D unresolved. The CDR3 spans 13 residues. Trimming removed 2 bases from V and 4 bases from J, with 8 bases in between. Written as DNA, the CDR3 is TGTGCCAGCAGTTTAACGGGGTTCTATGGCTACACCTTC. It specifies CASSLTGFYGYTF.

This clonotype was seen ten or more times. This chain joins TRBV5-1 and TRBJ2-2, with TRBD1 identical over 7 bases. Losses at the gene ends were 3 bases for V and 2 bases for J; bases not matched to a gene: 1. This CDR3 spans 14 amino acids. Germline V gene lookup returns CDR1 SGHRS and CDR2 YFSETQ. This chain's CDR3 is CASSWDSNTGELFF. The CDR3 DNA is TGCGCCAGCAGCTGGGACAGTAACACCGGGGAGCTGTTTTTT.

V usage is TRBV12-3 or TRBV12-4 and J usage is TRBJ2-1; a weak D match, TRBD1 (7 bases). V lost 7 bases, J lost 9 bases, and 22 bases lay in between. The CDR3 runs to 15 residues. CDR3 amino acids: CASTPRGDSLSEQFF. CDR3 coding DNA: TGTGCCAGCACCCCTCGCGGGGACAGTTTAAGTGAGCAGTTCTTC.

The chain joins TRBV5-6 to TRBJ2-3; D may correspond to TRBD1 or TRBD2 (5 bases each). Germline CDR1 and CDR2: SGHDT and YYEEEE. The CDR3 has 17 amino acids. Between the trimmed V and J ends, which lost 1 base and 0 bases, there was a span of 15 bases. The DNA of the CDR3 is TGTGCCAGCAGCTTGCCACGGGGCGACGCTAGCACAGATACGCAGTATTTT. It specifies CASSLPRGDASTDTQYF.

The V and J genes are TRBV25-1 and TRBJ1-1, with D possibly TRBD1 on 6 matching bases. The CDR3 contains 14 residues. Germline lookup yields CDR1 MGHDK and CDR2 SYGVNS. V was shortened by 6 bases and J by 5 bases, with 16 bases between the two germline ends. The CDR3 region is CASSVEGGGTEAFF. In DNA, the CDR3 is TGTGCCAGCAGCGTGGAGGGGGGTGGGACTGAAGCTTTCTTT.

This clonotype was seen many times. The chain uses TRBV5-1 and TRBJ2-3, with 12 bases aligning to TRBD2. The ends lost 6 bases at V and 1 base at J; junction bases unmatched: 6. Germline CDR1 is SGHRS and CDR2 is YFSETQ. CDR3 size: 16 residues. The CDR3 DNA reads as TGCGCCAGCAACGATCGGACTAGCGGGGGCACAGATACGCAGTATTTT. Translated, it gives CASNDRTSGGTDTQYF.

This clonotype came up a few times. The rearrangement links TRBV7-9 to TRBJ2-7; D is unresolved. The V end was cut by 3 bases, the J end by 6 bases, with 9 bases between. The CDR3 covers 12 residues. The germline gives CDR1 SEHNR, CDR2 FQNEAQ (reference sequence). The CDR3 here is CASSFLGVEQYF. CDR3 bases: TGTGCCAGCAGCTTTTTGGGTGTCGAGCAGTACTTC.

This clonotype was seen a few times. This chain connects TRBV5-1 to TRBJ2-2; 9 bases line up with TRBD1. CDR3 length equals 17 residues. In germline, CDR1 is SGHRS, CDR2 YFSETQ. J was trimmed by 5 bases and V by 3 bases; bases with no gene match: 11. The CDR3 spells CASSYPHGTGTTGELFF. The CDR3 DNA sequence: TGCGCCAGCAGCTACCCACACGGGACAGGGACAACCGGGGAGCTGTTTTTT.